These 10 T cell receptor beta chains were all obtained from the same sample, sequenced in a study of technical replicates of blood from a few donors. TCRdb keeps only in-frame clones here, not all; method: immunoSEQ multiplex PCR. The sample yields under 85,000 clones, roughly 94% seen once. Sequenced: T cells isolated from PBMCs. Receptor source: a human donor in good health.

The chain combines TRBV13 with TRBJ2-2; the D gene is possibly TRBD1 (5 bases). The germline V and J ends were trimmed by 10 bases and 3 bases, with 15 bases remaining between them. Germline lookup yields CDR1 PRHDT and CDR2 FYEKMQ (reference sequence). The CDR3 sequence is 14 residues long. The CDR3 sequence: CAIASDSDTGELFF. CDR3 nucleotide sequence: TGTGCCATCGCCTCTGACAGTGACACCGGGGAGCTGTTTTTT. Full variable domain (missing parts from reference TRBV13 and TRBJ2-2): AAGVIQSPRHLIKEKRETATLKCYPIPRHDTVYWYQQGPGQDPQFLISFYEKMQSDKGSIPDRFSAQQFSDYHSELNMSSLELGDSALYFCAIASDSDTGELFFGEGSRLTVL.

This chain connects TRBV6-5 to TRBJ2-1; D perhaps matches TRBD1 (6 bases). V was trimmed by 1 base and J by 8 bases, leaving 12 bases between them. The CDR3 consists of 14 residues. Germline loops: CDR1 MNHEY, CDR2 SVGAGI. DNA of the CDR3: TGTGCCAGCAGTTACTTCGGCAGGGGATATGAGCAGTTCTTC. Translated: CASSYFGRGYEQFF.

V is TRBV19 and J is TRBJ2-7; 8 bases align to TRBD1. The CDR3 is 13 amino acids. Germline V gene data show CDR1 as LNHDA and CDR2 as SQIVND (reference sequence). With V trimmed by 4 bases and J by 2 bases, 1 base remained unmatched. This CDR3 reads CASSNRGTYEQYF. CDR3 DNA: TGTGCCAGTAGTAACAGGGGGACCTACGAGCAGTACTTC.

This chain uses TRBV5-1 with TRBJ2-1, with a weak D call TRBD2 (5 bases). Germline V lookup: CDR1 SGHRS, CDR2 YFSETQ. V dropped 4 bases and J dropped 5 bases, with 19 bases sitting between them. The CDR3 is made up of 16 amino acids. CDR3 region: CASSGGSYLQNNEQFF. As DNA, the CDR3 is TGCGCCAGCAGCGGCGGGTCCTACCTACAAAACAATGAGCAGTTCTTC.

Written as DNA, the CDR3 is TGTGCCAGCAGTTTTGCGGGGAGCGGCACTGAAGCTTTCTTT. This gives the protein CASSFAGSGTEAFF. The genes are TRBV27 and TRBJ1-1; D is uncertain. The length of the CDR3 is 14 residues. CDR1 is MNHEY and CDR2 is SMNVEV in the germline V gene (reference sequence). V was cut by 3 bases and J by 4 bases, with 12 bases left in between.

The chain has TRBV9 and TRBJ2-1; a weak D match, TRBD2 (5 bases). Trimming shortened V by 2 bases and J by 6 bases, and 9 bases separated the two germline ends. CDR1 and CDR2 (germline): SGDLS, YYNGEE. The CDR3 totals 13 residues. The CDR3 DNA sequence: TGTGCCAGCAGCGTTGCGGGCCGCAATGAGCAGTTCTTC. Its protein is CASSVAGRNEQFF.

This sequence joins TRBV7-9 and TRBJ2-1, with D possibly TRBD2 on 5 matching bases. Trimming left V 1 base short and J 8 bases short, with 24 bases between. The CDR3 totals 18 residues. Germline V gene lookup returns CDR1 SEHNR and CDR2 FQNEAQ (reference sequence). The CDR3 bases are TGTGCCAGCAGCTTAGAGGCGTGGGTACCGATAAGTAGCGATGAGCAGTTCTTC. It specifies CASSLEAWVPISSDEQFF.

The chain is built from TRBV5-1 and TRBJ1-1; D gene ambiguous. The CDR3 covers 12 residues. The V gene's germline CDR1 is SGHRS and CDR2 YFSETQ. V shed 5 bases and J shed 4 bases, with 9 bases lying between them. CDR3 nucleotides: TGCGCCAGCAGTCCCGGCGGCACTGAAGCTTTCTTT. Protein: CASSPGGTEAFF.

This clone was found a few times. This chain links TRBV9 with TRBJ1-1, with D perhaps matching TRBD1 (6 bases). The CDR3 extends over 14 amino acids. The ends were cut back, 0 bases at V and 4 bases at J, with 10 bases in the middle. CDR1 is SGDLS and CDR2 is YYNGEE in the germline V gene. CDR3 sequence: CASSVDGQFTEAFF. The CDR3 region has the DNA TGTGCCAGCAGCGTAGATGGACAGTTCACTGAAGCTTTCTTT.

The CDR3 DNA is TGTGCCAGCAGTGAAGTAGTTTCCGCCGGGGAACGGGGTTTTTTTAACACTGAAGCTTTCTTT. Protein: CASSEVVSAGERGFFNTEAFF. This chain links TRBV6-1 with TRBJ1-1; no clear D. Trimming left V 1 base short and J 2 bases short, with 29 bases between. Per germline, CDR1 MNHNS and CDR2 SASEGT. The CDR3 is 21 residues long.